Presented here are 9 T cell receptor beta chains from one specimen sequenced in a study of CD8 T cells in ankylosing spondylitis. From the 5' RACE reads, TCRdb called clonotypes with MiXCR, one entry per CDR3 protein. The sample records about 110,000 distinct CDR3 sequences, approximately 25% being singletons. The sample consisted of synovial fluid, either unsorted or a sorted T cell fraction (not recorded which). The receptors derive from a male donor with ankylosing spondylitis.

The chain joins TRBV2 to TRBJ2-3; 9 nucleotides match TRBD2. The CDR3 sequence is 12 residues long. In germline, CDR1 is SNHLY, CDR2 FYNNEI. Trimming took 9 bases from V and 9 from J; bases not matched to a gene: 7. In DNA form, the CDR3 reads TGTGCCAGTGGGACTAGCACCCGCACGCAGTATTTT. The encoded protein is CASGTSTRTQYF.

This clonotype came up many times. The genes are TRBV20-1 and TRBJ1-3, with TRBD1 matching 8 bases. V gave up 3 bases and J gave up 4 bases; unmatched junction bases: 5. This CDR3 is built from 14 residues. Germline V gives CDR1 DFQATT, CDR2 SNEGSKA (reference sequence). The DNA of the CDR3 is TGCAGTGCTAGCCGGGACAGGAGGGGAAACACCATATATTTT. Amino acid sequence: CSASRDRRGNTIYF.

This chain connects TRBV5-4 to TRBJ1-1, with 11 positions matching TRBD1. The CDR3 is 15 amino acids. Looked up from germline, CDR1 is SGHNT and CDR2 is YYREEE (reference sequence). Trimming took 4 bases from V and 3 from J; bases not matched to a gene: 5. CDR3 protein: CASSLQDRGHTEAFF. The CDR3 bases are TGTGCCAGCAGCCTCCAGGACAGGGGGCACACTGAAGCTTTCTTT.

V is TRBV29-1 and J is TRBJ2-1, with D uncertain. Trimming removed 6 bases at V and 2 bases at J, with 14 bases between. Germline V gives CDR1 SQVTM, CDR2 ANQGSEA. This CDR3 has 14 residues. CDR3: CSVGCLPAYNEQFF. DNA of the CDR3: TGCAGCGTGGGATGCCTCCCCGCCTACAATGAGCAGTTCTTC.

This clonotype was found a few times. V is TRBV20-1 and J is TRBJ1-1; D might be TRBD1 (6 bases). This CDR3 has 15 amino acids. CDR1 DFQATT and CDR2 SNEGSKA come from the germline V gene (reference sequence). Trimming removed 2 bases at V and 0 bases at J, with 13 bases between. CDR3 DNA: TGCAGTGCTAGAAGGAGGGGGAACCTGAACACTGAAGCTTTCTTT. Translation gives CSARRRGNLNTEAFF.

This clonotype has at least ten counts. V is TRBV7-2 and J is TRBJ2-1; TRBD2 is a possible D gene (5 bases). CDR1 and CDR2 (germline): SGHTA, FQGNSA. V was pared by 2 bases and J by 6 bases, with 14 bases between. The CDR3 runs 15 residues. The CDR3 region is CASSLTLGAANEQFF. CDR3 DNA sequence: TGTGCCAGCAGCTTAACGCTAGGAGCGGCCAATGAGCAGTTCTTC. Variable domain in full (rest from reference TRBV7-2 and TRBJ2-1): GAGVSQSPSNKVTEKGKDVELRCDPISGHTALYWYRQSLGQGLEFLIYFQGNSAPDKSGLPSDRFSAERTGGSVSTLTIQRTQQEDSAVYLCASSLTLGAANEQFFGPGTRLTVL.

The chain carries TRBV29-1 and TRBJ1-1; D is possibly TRBD1 (5 bases). CDR1 SQVTM and CDR2 ANQGSEA come from the germline V gene. Between the trimmed V and J ends, which lost 4 bases and 5 bases, there was a span of 11 bases. This CDR3 is built from 12 residues. This CDR3 is CSVGDGETEAFF. The CDR3 coding sequence is TGCAGCGTTGGGGACGGCGAAACTGAAGCTTTCTTT. Full variable domain (outside the CDR3, taken from reference TRBV29-1 and TRBJ1-1): SAVISQKPSRDICQRGTSLTIQCQVDSQVTMMFWYRQQPGQSLTLIATANQGSEATYESGFVIDKFPISRPNLTFSTLTVSNMSPEDSSIYLCSVGDGETEAFFGQGTRLTVV.

The chain is built from TRBV7-8 and TRBJ2-1, with TRBD2 identical over 7 bases. Germline assignment: CDR1 SGHVS and CDR2 FQNEAQ. The trim removed 4 bases at V and 0 bases at J, leaving 6 bases unmatched. This CDR3 region has 16 residues. CDR3 nucleotides: TGTGCCAGCAGCTCGGGAGGAACTCGCTCCTACAATGAGCAGTTCTTC. It codes for CASSSGGTRSYNEQFF.

V usage is TRBV5-1 and J usage is TRBJ2-3; the match to TRBD2 covers 13 bases. The CDR3 totals 17 residues. Germline values: CDR1 SGHRS, CDR2 YFSETQ. The V segment lost 3 bases and the J segment 5 bases; nucleotides outside the gene matches: 9. The CDR3 protein is CASSSGLAGALVDTQYF. CDR3 sequence (DNA): TGCGCCAGCAGCTCCGGACTAGCGGGAGCGCTGGTAGATACGCAGTATTTT.